A single sample gave rise to the 25 T cell receptor beta chains below, sequenced in a study of blood T cell repertoires in COVID-19. This table comes from immunoSEQ multiplex PCR, and its TCRdb copy is limited to in-frame clones, with some not included. Of 50,000 to 70,000 clones listed, roughly 90% were seen once; the top ten hold around 8.4%. The source material was peripheral blood. The receptors originated from an elderly woman with active COVID-19.

The chain employs TRBV28 and TRBJ2-2, with no clear D. Germline CDR1 reads MDHEN; CDR2 reads SYDVKM. This CDR3 region has 14 residues. V was cut by 2 bases and J by 5 bases, with 9 bases left in between. The CDR3 is CASSLPAETGELFF. CDR3 bases: TGTGCCAGCAGTTTACCCGCTGAGACCGGGGAGCTGTTTTTT.

The V call is TRBV28, the J call TRBJ1-1; no firm D call. The V end was cut by 4 bases, the J end by 0 bases, with 12 bases between. The CDR3 sequence is 15 residues long. Germline values: CDR1 MDHEN, CDR2 SYDVKM. The CDR3, as DNA: TGTGCCAGCAGTTATACTCGTTGGTTGAACACTGAAGCTTTCTTT. Translated, it gives CASSYTRWLNTEAFF.

The chain links TRBV18 to TRBJ2-7, with a possible D match to TRBD1 (6 bases). The length of the CDR3 is 14 residues. V was pared by 2 bases and J by 3 bases, with 11 bases between. The germline V gene encodes CDR1 KGHSH and CDR2 LQKENI. The CDR3 spells CASSPAGTNYEQYF. The CDR3, as DNA: TGTGCCAGCTCACCAGCCGGGACAAACTACGAGCAGTACTTC.

The V gene is TRBV3-1 (or the pseudogene TRBV3-2), the J gene TRBJ2-1, with 8 bases that match TRBD2. Trimming cost V 1 base and J 7 bases; bases outside gene matches: 18. CDR3 length: 19 amino acids. Germline assignment: CDR1 LGHDT and CDR2 YNNKEL (reference sequence). CDR3 bases: TGTGCCAGCAGCCAAGTATGGCTAGCGGGCCCACAAGGGGTTAATGAGCAGTTCTTC. This sequence encodes CASSQVWLAGPQGVNEQFF.

The chain combines TRBV4-1 with TRBJ2-7, with a weak D call TRBD1 (5 bases). V shed 5 bases and J shed 2 bases, with 10 bases lying between them. This CDR3 is built from 13 residues. From germline, CDR1 is MGHRA and CDR2 YSYEKL. This chain's CDR3 is CASSSDRTYEQYF. In DNA form, the CDR3 reads TGCGCCAGCAGCAGCGACAGAACCTACGAGCAGTACTTC.

This sequence joins TRBV29-1 and TRBJ2-1, with 8 bases identical to TRBD1. CDR1 SQVTM and CDR2 ANQGSEA come from the germline V gene. CDR3 length: 13 residues. V was pared by 8 bases and J by 8 bases, with 11 bases of the junction left unmatched. DNA for the CDR3: TGCAGCCCCCGAAAACAGGGGGACGATGAGCAGTTCTTC. Amino acid sequence: CSPRKQGDDEQFF.

The genes are TRBV6-1 and TRBJ1-6; the match to TRBD1 covers 8 bases. The CDR3 consists of 17 residues. Germline V gives CDR1 MNHNS, CDR2 SASEGT. The junction had 8 bases not matched to a gene; V was cut back by 3 bases and J by 4 bases. CDR3 sequence reads: CASSEDRANEYNSPLHF. The CDR3 DNA reads TGTGCCAGCAGTGAGGACAGGGCAAACGAGTATAATTCACCCCTCCACTTT.

The chain combines TRBV9 with TRBJ2-1; 11 positions agree with TRBD2. Germline V gene lookup returns CDR1 SGDLS and CDR2 YYNGEE. The CDR3 length is 18 residues. Unmatched junction bases numbered 12, after V lost 3 bases and J lost 4 bases. This CDR3 is CASSEPPEGLAEYNEQFF. The DNA for the CDR3 is TGTGCCAGCAGCGAGCCACCCGAGGGACTAGCGGAGTACAATGAGCAGTTCTTC. The variable domain in full, completed from reference TRBV9 and TRBJ2-1, reads DSGVTQTPKHLITATGQRVTLRCSPRSGDLSVYWYQQSLDQGLQFLIQYYNGEERAKGNILERFSAQQFPDLHSELNLSSLELGDSALYFCASSEPPEGLAEYNEQFFGPGTRLTVL.

The J gene is TRBJ2-5, the V gene TRBV12-3 or TRBV12-4, with D maybe TRBD2 (5 bases). The CDR3 is 13 amino acids. The V and J ends lost 7 bases and 5 bases respectively, with 14 bases between them. CDR3 residues: CASTAGYVETQYF. CDR3 nucleotide sequence: TGTGCCAGCACCGCGGGTTACGTGGAGACCCAGTACTTC.

The rearrangement uses TRBV28 and TRBJ2-7; weak D call: TRBD1 (5 bases). V was clipped by 6 bases and J by 3 bases, with 15 bases between them. The CDR3 totals 14 residues. Germline V gene data show CDR1 as MDHEN and CDR2 as SYDVKM. The CDR3 region is CASRARRTYYEQYF. CDR3 in DNA: TGTGCCAGCAGAGCCCGCCGGACATACTACGAGCAGTACTTC. Full variable domain (remainder filled in from reference TRBV28 and TRBJ2-7): DVKVTQSSRYLVKRTGEKVFLECVQDMDHENMFWYRQDPGLGLRLIYFSYDVKMKEKGDIPEGYSVSREKKERFSLILESASTNQTSMYLCASRARRTYYEQYFGPGTRLTVT.

The chain uses TRBV29-1 and TRBJ2-1; the match to TRBD2 covers 7 bases. V was clipped by 4 bases and J by 9 bases; unmatched bases: 3. The germline V gene encodes CDR1 SQVTM and CDR2 ANQGSEA. CDR3 size: 11 residues. CDR3 in amino acids: CSVGPSGEQFF. In nucleotides, the CDR3 is TGCAGCGTTGGCCCTAGCGGTGAGCAGTTCTTC.

Here the CDR3 DNA reads TGTGCCAGCAGTCCAACAGGGTATGAGCAGTTCTTC. As protein: CASSPTGYEQFF. V is TRBV28 and J is TRBJ2-1, with a weak D call TRBD1 (6 bases). CDR1 and CDR2 from the germline V gene are MDHEN and SYDVKM. The CDR3 has 12 residues. V gave up 5 bases and J gave up 8 bases, with 10 bases separating them.

The gene calls are TRBV28 and TRBJ2-7; 7 nucleotides match TRBD1. Germline-derived CDR1 and CDR2 are MDHEN and SYDVKM. V lost 3 bases and J lost 2; bases outside the gene matches: 7. This CDR3 contains 15 residues. CDR3 sequence (DNA): TGTGCCAGCAGTTTCCAGACAGGGCCCCCCTACGAGCAGTACTTC. Translating it yields CASSFQTGPPYEQYF.

The chain combines TRBV5-4 with TRBJ2-5; D might be TRBD1 (6 bases). The CDR3 runs to 15 residues. The V gene lost 7 bases and the J gene lost 0 bases, with 16 bases spanning the gap. CDR1 and CDR2 from the germline V gene are SGHNT and YYREEE (reference sequence). The CDR3 DNA follows: TGTGCCAGCCTACCACAGGGTGGGGACCAAGAGACCCAGTACTTC. Amino acids: CASLPQGGDQETQYF.

This chain joins TRBV5-1 and TRBJ1-2; 10 bases align to TRBD1. The germline V gene has CDR1 SGHRS and CDR2 YFSETQ. The CDR3 spans 19 residues. V was clipped by 5 bases and J by 4 bases; unmatched bases: 20. The CDR3 region is CASSGLGVTGGASTYGYTF. The CDR3 DNA is TGCGCCAGCAGTGGTCTCGGCGTGACAGGGGGCGCAAGTACCTATGGCTACACCTTC.

This clone was observed a handful of times. J is TRBJ2-5 and V is TRBV5-6; the match to TRBD2 covers 13 bases. Germline lookup yields CDR1 SGHDT and CDR2 YYEEEE. The J segment lost 5 bases and the V segment lost 3 bases, leaving 7 bases of the junction unmatched. The CDR3 is made up of 16 amino acids. CDR3: CASSSGLAGVTETQYF. Written as DNA, the CDR3 is TGTGCCAGCAGCTCCGGACTAGCGGGAGTAACGGAGACCCAGTACTTC.

J is TRBJ1-6 and V is TRBV5-1; TRBD1 agrees at 7 bases. V lost 0 bases, J lost 10 bases, and 7 bases stayed unmatched. This CDR3 is 15 amino acids long. Per germline, CDR1 SGHRS and CDR2 YFSETQ. This CDR3 is CASSLATGRESPLHF. CDR3 sequence (DNA): TGCGCCAGCAGCTTGGCGACAGGGCGGGAATCACCCCTCCACTTT.

V and J are TRBV21-1 and TRBJ1-6. TRBV21-1 is flagged as a pseudogene. The CDR3 spans 19 residues. CDR3 coding DNA: TGTGCCAGCAGAGGGAGCGGGGTTCCTACCACCCCGCGAATTCCACCCCTCCACTTT. Translating it yields CASRGSGVPTTPRIPPLHF.

The rearrangement links TRBV5-4 to TRBJ2-2; tentatively, D is TRBD2 (6 bases). Germline assignment: CDR1 SGHNT and CDR2 YYREEE (reference sequence). The CDR3 has 16 amino acids. The V gene lost 5 bases and the J gene lost 1 base, with 15 bases spanning the gap. CDR3 nucleotide sequence: TGTGCCAGCAGTTCGGAGGGACTTCGGAACACCGGGGAGCTGTTTTTT. Translation gives CASSSEGLRNTGELFF.

The chain has TRBV27 and TRBJ2-4; tentative D call: TRBD1 (6 bases). Germline CDR1 and CDR2: MNHEY and SMNVEV (reference sequence). The CDR3 totals 18 residues. V was clipped by 5 bases and J by 0 bases, with 20 bases between them. CDR3 DNA sequence: TGTGCCAGCAGTCCCTACGGGGACACTGAGCTAGCCAAAAACATTCAGTACTTC. This codes for CASSPYGDTELAKNIQYF.

The chain employs TRBV7-2 and TRBJ2-5; D is perhaps TRBD1 (5 bases). The germline V and J ends were trimmed by 3 bases and 1 base, with 9 bases remaining between them. The germline CDR1 and CDR2 sequences are SGHTA and FQGNSA. This CDR3 is built from 14 residues. As DNA, the CDR3 is TGTGCCAGCAGCTTTTCAAGGGGCCAAGAGACCCAGTACTTC. Translation gives CASSFSRGQETQYF.

In this sample, this clone turned up once. This sequence joins TRBV5-1 and TRBJ2-1; D is perhaps TRBD2 (6 bases). Trimming left V 0 bases short and J 2 bases short, with 9 bases between. Germline V gene sequence: CDR1 SGHRS, CDR2 YFSETQ. CDR3 length: 15 amino acids. The CDR3 here is CASSLESSAYNEQFF. CDR3 nucleotides: TGCGCCAGCAGCTTGGAGTCTAGCGCCTACAATGAGCAGTTCTTC.

The chain carries TRBV6-1 and TRBJ1-3, with D hard to call. Germline CDR1 reads MNHNS; CDR2 reads SASEGT. V lost 0 bases, J lost 0 bases, and 12 bases lay in between. CDR3 length: 17 residues. DNA of the CDR3: TGTGCCAGCAGTGAAGCAATCTGGGCAGCCTCTGGAAACACCATATATTTT. It yields the protein CASSEAIWAASGNTIYF.

This chain links TRBV10-3 with TRBJ1-6; 7 bases match TRBD1. Trimming removed 6 bases from V and 7 bases from J; junction bases left unmatched: 6. Germline V gene sequence: CDR1 ENHRY, CDR2 SYGVKD. CDR3 length: 14 amino acids. CDR3 nucleotide sequence: TGTGCCATCAGGGAATTGACAGGGAATTCACCCCTCCACTTT. It yields the protein CAIRELTGNSPLHF.

This rearrangement joins TRBV7-2 to TRBJ2-5; D possibly corresponds to TRBD2 (7 bases). V was clipped by 2 bases and J by 5 bases, with 21 bases between them. CDR1 and CDR2 (germline): SGHTA, FQGNSA. CDR3 length: 17 residues. The CDR3 bases are TGTGCCAGCAGCTTACCCCAGGGGAGGGGTCCTTCGGAGACCCAGTACTTC. Translating gives CASSLPQGRGPSETQYF.